The TCR beta chain described here comes from a study of T cell repertoires in cytomegalovirus infection. Study-level information: Use of recently identified HLA-C-restricted and well-studied HLA-B-restricted CMV epitopes was part of the study. General study points: Ex vivo, HLA-C-restricted CMV-specific TCR beta clonotypes prevailed over the rest of the response. CMV carriers having the relevant HLA were flagged by cumulative public TCR beta family frequency.

A note on this clonotype: The antigen is unknown.

This CDR3 region has 16 residues. V was clipped by 6 bases and J by 5 bases; unmatched bases: 17. Germline V gene lookup returns CDR1 DFQATT and CDR2 SNEGSKA (reference sequence). TCRdb re-analysed the reads in MiXCR, keeping a single row per CDR3 protein. The table records roughly 730,000 distinct CDR3 sequences, 33% of them present only once. Sequences were derived from cultured PBMCs, sampled from culture after CMV antigen stimulation. This sequence joins TRBV20-1 and TRBJ2-7, with 9 bases aligning to TRBD2. This TCR was sampled from a human donor in good health (CMV status not recorded). Some clones in this sample may be carry-over from other donors' samples. CDR3 bases: TGCAGTGCGCAGACCCCGGGACTAGCATGGATCGACGAGCAGTACTTC. As protein: CSAQTPGLAWIDEQYF.